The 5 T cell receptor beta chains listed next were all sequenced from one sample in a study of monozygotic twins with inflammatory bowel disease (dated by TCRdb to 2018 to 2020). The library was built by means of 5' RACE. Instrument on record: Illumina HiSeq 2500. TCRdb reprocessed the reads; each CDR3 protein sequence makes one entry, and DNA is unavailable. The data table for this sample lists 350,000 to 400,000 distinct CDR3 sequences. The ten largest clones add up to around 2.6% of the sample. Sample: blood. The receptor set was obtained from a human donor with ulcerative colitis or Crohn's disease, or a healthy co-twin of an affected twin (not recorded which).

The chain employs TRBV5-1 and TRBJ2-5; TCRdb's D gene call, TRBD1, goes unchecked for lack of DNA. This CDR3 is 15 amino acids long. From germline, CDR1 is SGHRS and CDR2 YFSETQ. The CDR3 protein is CASSDIAGGQETQYF.

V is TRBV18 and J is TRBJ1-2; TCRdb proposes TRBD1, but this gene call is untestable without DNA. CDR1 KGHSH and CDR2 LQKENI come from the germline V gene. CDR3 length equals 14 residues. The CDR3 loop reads CASSPLGDVDGYTF.

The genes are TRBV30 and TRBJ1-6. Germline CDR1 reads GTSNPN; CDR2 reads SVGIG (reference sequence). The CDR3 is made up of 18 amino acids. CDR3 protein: CAWSGRLGISSYNSPLHF.

CDR3 amino acids: CASSAIGTVDEQYF. The V call is TRBV7-9, the J call TRBJ2-7; TCRdb lists TRBD1, though no DNA is available to test this call. Germline CDR1 is SEHNR and CDR2 is FQNEAQ (reference sequence). There are 14 residues in the CDR3.

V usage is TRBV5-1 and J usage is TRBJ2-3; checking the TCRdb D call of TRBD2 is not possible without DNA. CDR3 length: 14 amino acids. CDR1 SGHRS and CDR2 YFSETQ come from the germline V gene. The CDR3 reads CASSRGAVTDTQYF.